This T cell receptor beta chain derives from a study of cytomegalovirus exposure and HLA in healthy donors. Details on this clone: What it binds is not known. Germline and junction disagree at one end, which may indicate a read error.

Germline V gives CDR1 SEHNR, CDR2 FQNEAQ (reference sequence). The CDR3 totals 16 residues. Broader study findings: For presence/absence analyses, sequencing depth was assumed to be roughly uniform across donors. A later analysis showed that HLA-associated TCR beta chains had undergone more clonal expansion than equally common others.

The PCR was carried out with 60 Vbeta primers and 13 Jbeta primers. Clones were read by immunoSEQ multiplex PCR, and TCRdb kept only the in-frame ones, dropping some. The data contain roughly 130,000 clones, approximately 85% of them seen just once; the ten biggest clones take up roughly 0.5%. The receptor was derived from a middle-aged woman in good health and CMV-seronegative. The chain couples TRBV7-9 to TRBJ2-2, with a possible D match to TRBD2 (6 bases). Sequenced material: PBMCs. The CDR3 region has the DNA TGTTCCAGCAGCCCGATCGGTGGGGGGAGTACCGGGGAGCTGTTTTTT. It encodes CSSSPIGGGSTGELFF.